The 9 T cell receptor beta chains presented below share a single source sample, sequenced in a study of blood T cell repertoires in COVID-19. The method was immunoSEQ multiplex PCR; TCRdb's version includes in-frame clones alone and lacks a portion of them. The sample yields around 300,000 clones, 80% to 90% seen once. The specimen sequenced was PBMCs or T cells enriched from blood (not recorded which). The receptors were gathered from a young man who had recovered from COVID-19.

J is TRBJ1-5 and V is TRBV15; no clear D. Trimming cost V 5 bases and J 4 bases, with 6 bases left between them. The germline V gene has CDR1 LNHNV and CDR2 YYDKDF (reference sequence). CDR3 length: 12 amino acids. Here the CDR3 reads CATSWPNQPQHF. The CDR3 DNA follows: TGTGCCACCAGCTGGCCTAATCAGCCCCAGCATTTT.

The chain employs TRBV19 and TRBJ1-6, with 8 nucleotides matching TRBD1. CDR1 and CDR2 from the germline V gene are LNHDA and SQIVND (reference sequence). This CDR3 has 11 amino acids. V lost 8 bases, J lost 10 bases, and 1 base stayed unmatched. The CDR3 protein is CASSGGSPLHF. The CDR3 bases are TGTGCCAGTTCAGGGGGCTCACCCCTCCACTTT.

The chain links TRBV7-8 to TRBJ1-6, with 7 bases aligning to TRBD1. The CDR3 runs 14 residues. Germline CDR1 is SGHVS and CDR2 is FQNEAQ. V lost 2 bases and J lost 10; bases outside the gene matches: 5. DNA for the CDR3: TGTGCCAGCAGCTTACAGGGGGTAAGGTCACCCCTCCACTTT. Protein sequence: CASSLQGVRSPLHF.

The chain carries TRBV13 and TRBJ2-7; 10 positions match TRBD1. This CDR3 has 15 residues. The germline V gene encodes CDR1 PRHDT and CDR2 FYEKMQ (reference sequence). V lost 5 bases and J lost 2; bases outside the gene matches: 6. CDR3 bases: TGTGCCAGCAGCGTCCCCGGGACAGGGGCCTACGAGCAGTACTTC. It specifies CASSVPGTGAYEQYF.

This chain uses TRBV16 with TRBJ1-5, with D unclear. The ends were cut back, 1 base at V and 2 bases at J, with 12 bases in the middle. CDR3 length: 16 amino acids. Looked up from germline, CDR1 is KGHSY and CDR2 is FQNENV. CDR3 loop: CASSQWRTDRNQPQHF. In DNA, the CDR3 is TGTGCCAGCAGCCAATGGAGGACTGATCGCAATCAGCCCCAGCATTTT.

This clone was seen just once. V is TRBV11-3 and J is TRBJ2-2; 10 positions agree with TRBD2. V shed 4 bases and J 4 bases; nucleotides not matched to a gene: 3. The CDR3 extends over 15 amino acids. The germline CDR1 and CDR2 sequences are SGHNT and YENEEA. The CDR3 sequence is CASSSQRGGTGELFF. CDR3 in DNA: TGTGCCAGCAGCTCCCAGCGGGGGGGCACCGGGGAGCTGTTTTTT.

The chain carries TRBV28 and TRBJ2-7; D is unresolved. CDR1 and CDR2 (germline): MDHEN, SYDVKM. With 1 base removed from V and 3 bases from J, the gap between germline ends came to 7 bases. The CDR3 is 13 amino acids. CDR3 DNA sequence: TGTGCCAGCAGTTTATCCCGACTCTACGAGCAGTACTTC. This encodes CASSLSRLYEQYF.

In DNA, the CDR3 is TGTGCCAGCAGTAAGCGGGACAGGGGGGAGACTTATAATGAAAAACTGTTTTTT. Translating gives CASSKRDRGETYNEKLFF. J is TRBJ1-4 and V is TRBV27; TRBD1 matches 11 bases. Trimming at V came to 5 bases and at J to 4 bases, leaving 12 bases not matched to a gene. CDR1 and CDR2 (germline): MNHEY, SMNVEV (reference sequence). This CDR3 has 18 residues.

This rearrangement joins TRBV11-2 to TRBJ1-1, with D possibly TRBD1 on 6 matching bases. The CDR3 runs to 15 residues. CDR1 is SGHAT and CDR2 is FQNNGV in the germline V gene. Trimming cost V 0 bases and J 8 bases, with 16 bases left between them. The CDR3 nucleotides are TGTGCCAGCAGCTTAGATTTGGCAGGGGTGGCCGAAGCTTTCTTT. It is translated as CASSLDLAGVAEAFF.